A single sample is the source of the 21 T cell receptor beta chains below, sequenced in a study of cytomegalovirus exposure and HLA in healthy donors. The protocol was immunoSEQ multiplex PCR, while the TCRdb copy is restricted to in-frame clones and leaves out a portion. The repertoire holds roughly 330,000 clones, with roughly 90% as singletons. Sequenced: PBMCs. Source of these receptors: a woman under 40 in good health and CMV-seropositive.

This clone came up a few times. The CDR3 here is CASSLRQGSDEQYF. As DNA, the CDR3 is TGTGCCAGCTCATTGAGACAGGGGAGTGACGAGCAGTACTTC. V gene TRBV18 combines with J gene TRBJ2-7; TRBD1 matches at 8 bases. Germline CDR1 and CDR2: KGHSH and LQKENI. V was pared by 5 bases and J by 5 bases, with 8 bases of the junction left unmatched. The CDR3 loop spans 14 amino acids.

This sequence joins TRBV4-2 and TRBJ2-1; possible D gene TRBD2, 6 bases. The V end was cut by 0 bases, the J end by 3 bases, with 12 bases between. CDR1 and CDR2 (germline): LGHNA, YNFKEQ. The CDR3 covers 16 residues. The CDR3 nucleotides read TGTGCCAGCAGCCAAGATAGACTAGAGGTCTACAATGAGCAGTTCTTC. Translated, it gives CASSQDRLEVYNEQFF.

For this clone: Other DNA sequences within the sample encode an identical CDR3. CDR3 in amino acids: CASSLSGSSYNEQFF. The CDR3 DNA reads as TGTGCCAGCAGTTTAAGCGGGAGCTCCTACAATGAGCAGTTCTTC. This chain connects TRBV27 to TRBJ2-1, with 8 bases lining up with TRBD2. Trimming took 2 bases from V and 0 from J; bases not matched to a gene: 0. CDR1 and CDR2 (germline): MNHEY, SMNVEV (reference sequence). The CDR3 spans 15 residues.

CDR3 nucleotides: TGTGCCAGCAGCTTTCCAGGGACTGAAGCTTTCTTT. This gives the protein CASSFPGTEAFF. The chain is built from TRBV5-4 and TRBJ1-1; TRBD1 is a possible D gene (5 bases). Trimming pared 2 bases from V and 5 bases from J, leaving 7 bases between. Per germline, CDR1 SGHNT and CDR2 YYREEE (reference sequence). The CDR3 runs 12 residues. The full variable domain, its missing parts supplied by reference TRBV5-4 and TRBJ1-1, is ETGVTQSPTHLIKTRGQQVTLRCSSQSGHNTVSWYQQALGQGPQFIFQYYREEENGRGNFPPRFSGLQFPNYSSELNVNALELDDSALYLCASSFPGTEAFFGQGTRLTVV.

The chain links TRBV6-5 to TRBJ2-4; 7 bases match TRBD1. CDR3 size: 14 residues. Germline CDR1 is MNHEY and CDR2 is SVGAGI. Trimming removed 8 bases from V and 7 bases from J; junction bases left unmatched: 11. The CDR3: CASSLTGSYNIQYF. The CDR3 nucleotides read TGTGCCAGCTCCCTGACAGGGTCTTACAACATTCAGTACTTC.

This clone appeared once. CDR3 coding DNA: TGTGCCAGCAGATTCGGGACAGGAGGATTCGGGGAAAAACTGTTTTTT. Protein product: CASRFGTGGFGEKLFF. V is TRBV7-8 and J is TRBJ1-4; 8 nucleotides agree with TRBD1. CDR1 is SGHVS, CDR2 FQNEAQ, per germline. Trimming took 6 bases from V and 8 from J; bases not matched to a gene: 14. The CDR3 sequence is 16 residues long.

The genes are TRBV2 and TRBJ2-7; weak D call: TRBD2 (6 bases). The CDR3 runs 14 residues. The germline V gene encodes CDR1 SNHLY and CDR2 FYNNEI. Trimming took off 6 bases at V and 3 bases at J, with 15 bases between the two ends. Written as DNA, the CDR3 is TGTGCCAGCAGAGGAGGGACTGGGGTCTACGAGCAGTACTTC. Residues: CASRGGTGVYEQYF.

The chain employs TRBV7-7 and TRBJ2-5; TRBD2 agrees at 10 bases. From germline, CDR1 is SSHAT and CDR2 FNYEAQ (reference sequence). The CDR3 runs 15 residues. With 4 bases clipped from V and 5 bases from J, the junction kept 7 bases outside the gene matches. The CDR3 DNA reads as TGTGCCAGCAGCTCGAGCGGGAGGGCGGGTGAGACCCAGTACTTC. This codes for CASSSSGRAGETQYF.

The chain recombines TRBV29-1 with TRBJ2-5; D gene ambiguous. The J call may be incorrect, as the DNA end agrees better with TRBJ2-7. Germline V gene sequence: CDR1 SQVTM, CDR2 ANQGSEA. CDR3 length equals 16 residues. CDR3 residues: CSVEYYSSGLRNEQYF. The DNA of the CDR3 is TGCAGCGTTGAATATTACAGCTCGGGTCTTCGCAACGAGCAGTACTTC.

This clone came up a few times. In DNA, the CDR3 is TGTGCCAGCTACCGGTCGGGCTATGGCTACACCTTC. It codes for CASYRSGYGYTF. The chain recombines TRBV5-5 with TRBJ1-2; no clear D gene. Germline CDR1 and CDR2: SGHKS and YYEKEE (reference sequence). There are 12 residues in the CDR3. V lost 7 bases and J lost 4, with 11 bases in between.

The chain links TRBV10-3 to TRBJ2-1; D might be TRBD2 (6 bases). V dropped 4 bases and J dropped 1 base, with 8 bases sitting between them. The CDR3 runs to 14 residues. Germline V lookup: CDR1 ENHRY, CDR2 SYGVKD. The CDR3, as DNA: TGTGCCATCAGTGTTGGGGGGTCCTACAATGAGCAGTTCTTC. Translation gives CAISVGGSYNEQFF.

The genes are TRBV5-8 and TRBJ1-2, with TRBD1 matching 9 bases. CDR3 length equals 13 residues. The V segment lost 3 bases and the J segment 6 bases; nucleotides outside the gene matches: 3. Germline CDR1 and CDR2: SGHTS and YDEGEE. The CDR3 DNA is TGTGCCAGCAGCTGGGACAGGGAGGATGGCTACACCTTC. Amino acid sequence: CASSWDREDGYTF.

The gene calls are TRBV5-4 and TRBJ2-7, with TRBD1 identical over 8 bases. CDR1 is SGHNT and CDR2 is YYREEE in the germline V gene (reference sequence). J gave up 0 bases and V 4 bases, and 6 bases lay outside the gene matches. The CDR3 covers 15 residues. The CDR3 region has the DNA TGTGCCAGCAGCCGCGGACAGGGCTCCTCCTACGAGCAGTACTTC. Its translation is CASSRGQGSSYEQYF.

The chain combines TRBV7-3 with TRBJ2-2; D is uncertain. The CDR3 length is 14 residues. Trimming pared 5 bases from V and 1 base from J, leaving 8 bases between. Germline CDR1 reads SGHTA; CDR2 reads FQGTGA. CDR3 coding DNA: TGTGCCAGCAGCCCGAGTAGGAACACCGGGGAGCTGTTTTTT. Its protein product is CASSPSRNTGELFF.

The CDR3: CASSLAGAVTSYEQYF. DNA for the CDR3: TGCGCCAGCAGCTTGGCCGGGGCAGTAACATCCTACGAGCAGTACTTC. This rearrangement joins TRBV5-1 to TRBJ2-7; D may match TRBD1 or TRBD2 (5 bases each). V was pared by 0 bases and J by 1 base, with 14 bases between. This CDR3 region has 16 residues. Germline lookup yields CDR1 SGHRS and CDR2 YFSETQ.

The chain uses TRBV7-6 and TRBJ1-6; D is uncertain. The V end was cut by 4 bases, the J end by 6 bases, with 13 bases between. This CDR3 is built from 15 residues. The germline V gene has CDR1 SGHVS and CDR2 FNYEAQ. The CDR3 region has the DNA TGTGCCAGCAGCTCGGGCGGGAGCGCTAATTCACCCCTCCACTTT. This codes for CASSSGGSANSPLHF.

The J gene is TRBJ2-1, the V gene TRBV29-1, with D perhaps TRBD1 or TRBD2 (5 bases each). Germline V gene sequence: CDR1 SQVTM, CDR2 ANQGSEA. Trimming removed 7 bases from V and 0 bases from J, with 13 bases in between. The CDR3 runs to 14 residues. DNA of the CDR3: TGCAGCGCCCGGTCAGGGAGCTCCTACAATGAGCAGTTCTTC. As protein: CSARSGSSYNEQFF.

The count of this clone is one. The V and J genes are TRBV7-2 and TRBJ2-7; D is ambiguous. CDR1 SGHTA and CDR2 FQGNSA come from the germline V gene. The V gene lost 5 bases and the J gene lost 5 bases, with 19 bases spanning the gap. There are 15 residues in the CDR3. The CDR3 region has the DNA TGTGCCAGCAGCCTCGAGGACCCTCGAATCCACGAGCAGTACTTC. Translating it yields CASSLEDPRIHEQYF.

The chain uses TRBV6-5 and TRBJ2-3; the D gene could be TRBD1 or TRBD2 (6 bases each). Germline V gene lookup returns CDR1 MNHEY and CDR2 SVGAGI. Trimming took 6 bases from V and 0 from J, leaving 13 bases between them. The CDR3 is made up of 15 amino acids. In nucleotides, the CDR3 is TGTGCCAGCAGCCGGGGGCCTTATAGCACAGATACGCAGTATTTT. This translates into CASSRGPYSTDTQYF.

The CDR3 DNA follows: TGTGCCTGGATAGAGGAGGAATGGCGGGAGGGATGGACAGATACGCAGTATTTT. Amino acids: CAWIEEEWREGWTDTQYF. This sequence joins TRBV30 and TRBJ2-3, with 9 bases lining up with TRBD2. The CDR3 sequence is 18 residues long. CDR1 GTSNPN and CDR2 SVGIG come from the germline V gene (reference sequence). V gave up 4 bases and J gave up 3 bases; unmatched junction bases: 17. The full variable domain, its missing parts supplied by reference TRBV30 and TRBJ2-3, is SQTIHQWPATLVQPVGSPLSLECTVEGTSNPNLYWYRQAAGRGLQLLFYSVGIGQISSEVPQNLSASRPQDRQFILSSKKLLLSDSGFYLCAWIEEEWREGWTDTQYFGPGTRLTVL.

V usage is TRBV6-1 and J usage is TRBJ2-7; possibly TRBD2 for D (6 bases). Germline CDR1 reads MNHNS; CDR2 reads SASEGT. The CDR3 loop spans 14 amino acids. V lost 4 bases and J 4 bases, leaving 14 bases between the germline ends. CDR3 in DNA: TGTGCCAGCAGTGCCACCCGGGACTCGTACGAGCAGTACTTC. Residues: CASSATRDSYEQYF.